The 24 T cell receptor beta chains given below trace back to one sample, sequenced in a study of T-cell reconstitution after alpha-beta-depleted transplantation in children. Preparation of the TCRbeta library used unique molecular identifiers. MiXCR, run by TCRdb on the PCR reads, gives a single entry per CDR3 protein. The sample contains fewer than 550,000 distinct CDR3 sequences, approximately 10% of which appear only once. Material: PBMCs, obtained before TCRalphabeta/CD19-depleted stem cell transplant. The receptors derive from a child under 10 years old with inherited bone marrow failure, due to receive a stem cell transplant.

The sample holds many counts of this clonotype. The chain employs TRBV4-3 and TRBJ2-1; TRBD2 agrees at 8 bases. This CDR3 is 16 amino acids long. After removal of 4 bases from V and 7 bases from J, the junction contained 12 bases not matched to a gene. CDR1 and CDR2 (germline): LGHNA, YSLEER. Here the CDR3 reads CASSPNTGGVMNEQFF. CDR3 coding DNA: TGCGCCAGCAGCCCTAACACGGGAGGGGTTATGAATGAGCAGTTCTTC.

Ten or more counts support this clonotype. V gene TRBV7-9 combines with J gene TRBJ2-7; the D call may be TRBD1 or TRBD2 (5 bases each). CDR1 and CDR2 from the germline V gene are SEHNR and FQNEAQ (reference sequence). The CDR3 totals 15 residues. V dropped 5 bases and J dropped 0 bases, with 14 bases sitting between them. CDR3 coding DNA: TGTGCCAGCAGCAGTTACCGGGACCCCTCCTACGAGCAGTACTTC. Encoded protein: CASSSYRDPSYEQYF.

This clonotype was counted at least ten times. The V gene is TRBV4-3, the J gene TRBJ2-7; D call uncertain. The V gene's germline CDR1 is LGHNA and CDR2 YSLEER. The CDR3 sequence is 14 residues long. V was cut by 0 bases and J by 5 bases, with 11 bases left in between. The CDR3 spells CASSQDYGRDEQYF. CDR3 sequence (DNA): TGCGCCAGCAGCCAAGATTATGGGCGTGACGAGCAGTACTTC.

The V and J genes are TRBV2 and TRBJ2-3; 11 bases are shared with TRBD1. This CDR3 has 13 amino acids. Germline CDR1 and CDR2: SNHLY and FYNNEI. Losses at the gene ends were 5 bases for V and 9 bases for J; bases not matched to a gene: 4. The CDR3 DNA is TGTGCCAGCAGTCCCCGGGACAGGGGGACGCAGTATTTT. Translating gives CASSPRDRGTQYF.

This clonotype was counted at least ten times. The chain is built from TRBV7-9 and TRBJ1-1, with 8 bases identical to TRBD1. Germline V gene data show CDR1 as SEHNR and CDR2 as FQNEAQ (reference sequence). CDR3 size: 14 residues. The V gene end was trimmed by 3 bases and the J gene end by 4 bases; junction bases not matched to a gene: 4. This CDR3 reads CASSFWDRPTEAFF. For the CDR3, the DNA is TGTGCCAGCAGCTTCTGGGACAGGCCCACTGAAGCTTTCTTT.

J is TRBJ2-7 and V is TRBV27; 12 positions match TRBD2. This CDR3 is built from 15 residues. The V and J ends lost 8 bases and 2 bases, in that order; junction bases with no gene match: 7. Germline V gene lookup returns CDR1 MNHEY and CDR2 SMNVEV (reference sequence). The CDR3 bases are TGTGCCAGCGCGGCTAGCGGGAGGGCCCCCTACGAGCAGTACTTC. Amino acids: CASAASGRAPYEQYF.

In this sample, this clonotype turned up many times. This chain links TRBV10-1 with TRBJ1-6, with D unclear. CDR1 and CDR2 (germline): WNHNN, SYGVQD (reference sequence). The germline V and J ends were trimmed by 3 bases and 11 bases, with 11 bases remaining between them. The CDR3 sequence is 13 residues long. The CDR3 sequence is CASSDPPWPPLHF. CDR3 coding DNA: TGCGCCAGCAGTGACCCCCCCTGGCCACCCCTCCACTTT.

This clonotype has a handful of counts. The chain employs TRBV6-5 and TRBJ2-7; the match to TRBD1 covers 7 bases. The CDR3 extends over 16 amino acids. Germline V gene data show CDR1 as MNHEY and CDR2 as SVGAGI. The J segment lost 0 bases and the V segment lost 3 bases, leaving 8 bases of the junction unmatched. The CDR3 coding sequence is TGTGCCAGCAGTTATTACGACAGGGTTTTCTCCTACGAGCAGTACTTC. Its protein product is CASSYYDRVFSYEQYF.

This clonotype was found many times. The rearrangement uses TRBV12-3 or TRBV12-4 and TRBJ2-7; 14 bases are a match to TRBD2. The V gene end was trimmed by 7 bases and the J gene end by 0 bases; junction bases not matched to a gene: 5. The CDR3 has 16 amino acids. This CDR3 reads CASTRLAGGSSYEQYF. The CDR3 DNA sequence: TGTGCCAGCACCCGACTAGCGGGAGGGAGCTCCTACGAGCAGTACTTC.

This clonotype was detected many times. This rearrangement joins TRBV29-1 to TRBJ2-1; D is possibly TRBD1 (5 bases). Per germline, CDR1 SQVTM and CDR2 ANQGSEA. This CDR3 comprises 13 residues. V lost 4 bases and J lost 8, with 15 bases in between. CDR3 DNA sequence: TGCAGCGTTGTAGAGAGGCGCAGGGATGAGCAGTTCTTC. It yields the protein CSVVERRRDEQFF.

This clonotype was found a few times. The chain employs TRBV2 and TRBJ1-2; 9 nucleotides match TRBD1. J lost 8 bases, V lost 3 bases, and 10 bases had no gene match. Germline V gene data show CDR1 as SNHLY and CDR2 as FYNNEI. The CDR3 covers 15 residues. The DNA for the CDR3 is TGTGCCAGCAGTGAGCGCACAGGGGGCGCAGAGGGCTACACCTTC. Encoded protein: CASSERTGGAEGYTF. Drawing the rest from reference TRBV2 and TRBJ1-2, the complete variable domain is EPEVTQTPSHQVTQMGQEVILRCVPISNHLYFYWYRQILGQKVEFLVSFYNNEISEKSEIFDDQFSVERPDGSNFTLKIRSTKLEDSAMYFCASSERTGGAEGYTFGSGTRLTVV.

J is TRBJ2-3 and V is TRBV5-4, with D unresolved. The CDR3 covers 14 residues. Germline assignment: CDR1 SGHNT and CDR2 YYREEE (reference sequence). V dropped 5 bases and J dropped 2 bases, with 12 bases sitting between them. As DNA, the CDR3 is TGTGCCAGCAGTATTCATGTGGCCACAGATACGCAGTATTTT. Translated: CASSIHVATDTQYF.

In its sample, this clonotype was seen many times. V and J are TRBV29-1 and TRBJ2-7; the match to TRBD1 covers 9 bases. The trim removed 4 bases at V and 4 bases at J, leaving 11 bases unmatched. This CDR3 has 15 residues. Looked up from germline, CDR1 is SQVTM and CDR2 is ANQGSEA. The CDR3 protein is CSVGGIRGQGYEQYF. DNA of the CDR3: TGCAGCGTTGGGGGAATTAGGGGACAGGGTTACGAGCAGTACTTC.

This clonotype was counted many times. The rearrangement uses TRBV10-3 and TRBJ2-7, with TRBD2 matching over 9 bases. The CDR3 has 15 residues. Germline V gives CDR1 ENHRY, CDR2 SYGVKD. J was trimmed by 2 bases and V by 8 bases; bases with no gene match: 10. The CDR3 region has the DNA TGTGCCATCCGGGGGGGGGCTAGCGGGACCTACGAGCAGTACTTC. Amino acid sequence: CAIRGGASGTYEQYF.

CDR3 residues: CASSPGRGANVLTF. The CDR3 DNA follows: TGTGCCAGCAGCCCCGGGCGAGGGGCCAACGTCCTGACTTTC. This chain links TRBV9 with TRBJ2-6; no reliable D call. The CDR3 loop spans 14 amino acids. Trimming stripped 4 bases from V and 4 bases from J, with 9 bases between. Per the germline V gene, CDR1 is SGDLS and CDR2 is YYNGEE.

In this sample, this clonotype turned up many times. The CDR3 region has the DNA TGCAGTGCCGGGGGCGGGGCAGCCAAAAACATTCAGTACTTC. This codes for CSAGGGAAKNIQYF. The chain is built from TRBV20-1 and TRBJ2-4; D may be TRBD1 or TRBD2 (6 bases each). From germline, CDR1 is DFQATT and CDR2 SNEGSKA (reference sequence). The CDR3 has 14 residues. V was cut by 6 bases and J by 0 bases, with 12 bases left in between.

This clonotype came up many times. The chain employs TRBV4-3 and TRBJ2-1; TRBD2 is a possible D gene (5 bases). V shed 1 base and J shed 8 bases, with 9 bases lying between them. The CDR3 is made up of 13 amino acids. Germline V gene sequence: CDR1 LGHNA, CDR2 YSLEER. The CDR3: CASSQGPGYEQFF. The CDR3 nucleotides are TGCGCCAGCAGCCAAGGGCCGGGGTATGAGCAGTTCTTC.

This clonotype was counted at least ten times. The V call is TRBV24-1, the J call TRBJ2-5, with D tentatively TRBD1 or TRBD2 (6 bases each). In germline, CDR1 is KGHDR, CDR2 SFDVKD. Between the trimmed V and J ends, which lost 3 bases and 4 bases, there was a span of 20 bases. CDR3 length: 17 amino acids. CDR3 region: CATSDPRGLGGRETQYF. Written as DNA, the CDR3 is TGTGCCACCAGTGATCCCCGCGGGCTAGGGGGGCGAGAGACCCAGTACTTC.

This clonotype occurred many times. V gene TRBV12-3 or TRBV12-4 combines with J gene TRBJ1-3, with D tentatively TRBD1 (5 bases). Deletions cut 4 bases from V and 0 bases from J, with 16 bases between. This CDR3 comprises 17 residues. In nucleotides, the CDR3 is TGTGCCAGCAGTTCTACGGTACAGGCGCACTCTGGAAACACCATATATTTT. Translating it yields CASSSTVQAHSGNTIYF.

At least ten counts were recorded for this clonotype. The chain employs TRBV18 and TRBJ2-5, with D possibly being TRBD2 (5 bases). Between the trimmed V and J ends, which lost 6 bases and 3 bases, there was a span of 17 bases. CDR3 length: 15 residues. The germline V gene has CDR1 KGHSH and CDR2 LQKENI. In DNA form, the CDR3 reads TGTGCCAGCTCGCCCATAGCGCAGCTGAAAGAGACCCAGTACTTC. Translating gives CASSPIAQLKETQYF.

This clonotype occurred a few times. The chain carries TRBV6-1 and TRBJ2-7; D is ambiguous. CDR3 length equals 13 residues. The V and J ends lost 3 bases and 7 bases respectively, with 13 bases between them. CDR1 and CDR2 from the germline V gene are MNHNS and SASEGT. The CDR3 sequence: CASSDFGSWEQYF. The DNA of the CDR3 is TGTGCCAGCAGTGATTTCGGGTCTTGGGAGCAGTACTTC.

This clonotype was observed at least ten times. This chain uses TRBV7-2 with TRBJ2-1, with a possible D match to TRBD2 (6 bases). The germline V gene encodes CDR1 SGHTA and CDR2 FQGNSA. The CDR3 runs 15 residues. V dropped 6 bases and J dropped 5 bases, with 17 bases sitting between them. CDR3: CASRFGGTVNNEQFF. The CDR3 DNA reads TGTGCCAGCAGGTTTGGAGGGACGGTGAACAATGAGCAGTTCTTC.

A word on this clonotype: This may come from a read error, since a much larger clone is one base off. The CDR3 does not close with the conserved phenylalanine or tryptophan, likely indicating a read error. This rearrangement joins TRBV5-5 to TRBJ1-1; no definite D call. Germline V gene data show CDR1 as SGHKS and CDR2 as YYEKEE (reference sequence). Trimming left V 0 bases short and J 10 bases short, with 7 bases between. This CDR3 comprises 11 residues. CDR3 DNA: TGTGCCAGCAGCTTGGAGTCAACAGCTTTCTCT. Translation gives CASSLESTAFS.

The CDR3 bases are TGCAGCGCCTTCTCTACAACTAATGAAAAACTGTTTTTT. It encodes CSAFSTTNEKLFF. The genes are TRBV29-1 and TRBJ1-4; D is undetermined. The V end lost 7 bases, the J end lost 0 bases, and 9 bases lay between the germline ends. This CDR3 region has 13 residues. Germline CDR1 and CDR2: SQVTM and ANQGSEA.